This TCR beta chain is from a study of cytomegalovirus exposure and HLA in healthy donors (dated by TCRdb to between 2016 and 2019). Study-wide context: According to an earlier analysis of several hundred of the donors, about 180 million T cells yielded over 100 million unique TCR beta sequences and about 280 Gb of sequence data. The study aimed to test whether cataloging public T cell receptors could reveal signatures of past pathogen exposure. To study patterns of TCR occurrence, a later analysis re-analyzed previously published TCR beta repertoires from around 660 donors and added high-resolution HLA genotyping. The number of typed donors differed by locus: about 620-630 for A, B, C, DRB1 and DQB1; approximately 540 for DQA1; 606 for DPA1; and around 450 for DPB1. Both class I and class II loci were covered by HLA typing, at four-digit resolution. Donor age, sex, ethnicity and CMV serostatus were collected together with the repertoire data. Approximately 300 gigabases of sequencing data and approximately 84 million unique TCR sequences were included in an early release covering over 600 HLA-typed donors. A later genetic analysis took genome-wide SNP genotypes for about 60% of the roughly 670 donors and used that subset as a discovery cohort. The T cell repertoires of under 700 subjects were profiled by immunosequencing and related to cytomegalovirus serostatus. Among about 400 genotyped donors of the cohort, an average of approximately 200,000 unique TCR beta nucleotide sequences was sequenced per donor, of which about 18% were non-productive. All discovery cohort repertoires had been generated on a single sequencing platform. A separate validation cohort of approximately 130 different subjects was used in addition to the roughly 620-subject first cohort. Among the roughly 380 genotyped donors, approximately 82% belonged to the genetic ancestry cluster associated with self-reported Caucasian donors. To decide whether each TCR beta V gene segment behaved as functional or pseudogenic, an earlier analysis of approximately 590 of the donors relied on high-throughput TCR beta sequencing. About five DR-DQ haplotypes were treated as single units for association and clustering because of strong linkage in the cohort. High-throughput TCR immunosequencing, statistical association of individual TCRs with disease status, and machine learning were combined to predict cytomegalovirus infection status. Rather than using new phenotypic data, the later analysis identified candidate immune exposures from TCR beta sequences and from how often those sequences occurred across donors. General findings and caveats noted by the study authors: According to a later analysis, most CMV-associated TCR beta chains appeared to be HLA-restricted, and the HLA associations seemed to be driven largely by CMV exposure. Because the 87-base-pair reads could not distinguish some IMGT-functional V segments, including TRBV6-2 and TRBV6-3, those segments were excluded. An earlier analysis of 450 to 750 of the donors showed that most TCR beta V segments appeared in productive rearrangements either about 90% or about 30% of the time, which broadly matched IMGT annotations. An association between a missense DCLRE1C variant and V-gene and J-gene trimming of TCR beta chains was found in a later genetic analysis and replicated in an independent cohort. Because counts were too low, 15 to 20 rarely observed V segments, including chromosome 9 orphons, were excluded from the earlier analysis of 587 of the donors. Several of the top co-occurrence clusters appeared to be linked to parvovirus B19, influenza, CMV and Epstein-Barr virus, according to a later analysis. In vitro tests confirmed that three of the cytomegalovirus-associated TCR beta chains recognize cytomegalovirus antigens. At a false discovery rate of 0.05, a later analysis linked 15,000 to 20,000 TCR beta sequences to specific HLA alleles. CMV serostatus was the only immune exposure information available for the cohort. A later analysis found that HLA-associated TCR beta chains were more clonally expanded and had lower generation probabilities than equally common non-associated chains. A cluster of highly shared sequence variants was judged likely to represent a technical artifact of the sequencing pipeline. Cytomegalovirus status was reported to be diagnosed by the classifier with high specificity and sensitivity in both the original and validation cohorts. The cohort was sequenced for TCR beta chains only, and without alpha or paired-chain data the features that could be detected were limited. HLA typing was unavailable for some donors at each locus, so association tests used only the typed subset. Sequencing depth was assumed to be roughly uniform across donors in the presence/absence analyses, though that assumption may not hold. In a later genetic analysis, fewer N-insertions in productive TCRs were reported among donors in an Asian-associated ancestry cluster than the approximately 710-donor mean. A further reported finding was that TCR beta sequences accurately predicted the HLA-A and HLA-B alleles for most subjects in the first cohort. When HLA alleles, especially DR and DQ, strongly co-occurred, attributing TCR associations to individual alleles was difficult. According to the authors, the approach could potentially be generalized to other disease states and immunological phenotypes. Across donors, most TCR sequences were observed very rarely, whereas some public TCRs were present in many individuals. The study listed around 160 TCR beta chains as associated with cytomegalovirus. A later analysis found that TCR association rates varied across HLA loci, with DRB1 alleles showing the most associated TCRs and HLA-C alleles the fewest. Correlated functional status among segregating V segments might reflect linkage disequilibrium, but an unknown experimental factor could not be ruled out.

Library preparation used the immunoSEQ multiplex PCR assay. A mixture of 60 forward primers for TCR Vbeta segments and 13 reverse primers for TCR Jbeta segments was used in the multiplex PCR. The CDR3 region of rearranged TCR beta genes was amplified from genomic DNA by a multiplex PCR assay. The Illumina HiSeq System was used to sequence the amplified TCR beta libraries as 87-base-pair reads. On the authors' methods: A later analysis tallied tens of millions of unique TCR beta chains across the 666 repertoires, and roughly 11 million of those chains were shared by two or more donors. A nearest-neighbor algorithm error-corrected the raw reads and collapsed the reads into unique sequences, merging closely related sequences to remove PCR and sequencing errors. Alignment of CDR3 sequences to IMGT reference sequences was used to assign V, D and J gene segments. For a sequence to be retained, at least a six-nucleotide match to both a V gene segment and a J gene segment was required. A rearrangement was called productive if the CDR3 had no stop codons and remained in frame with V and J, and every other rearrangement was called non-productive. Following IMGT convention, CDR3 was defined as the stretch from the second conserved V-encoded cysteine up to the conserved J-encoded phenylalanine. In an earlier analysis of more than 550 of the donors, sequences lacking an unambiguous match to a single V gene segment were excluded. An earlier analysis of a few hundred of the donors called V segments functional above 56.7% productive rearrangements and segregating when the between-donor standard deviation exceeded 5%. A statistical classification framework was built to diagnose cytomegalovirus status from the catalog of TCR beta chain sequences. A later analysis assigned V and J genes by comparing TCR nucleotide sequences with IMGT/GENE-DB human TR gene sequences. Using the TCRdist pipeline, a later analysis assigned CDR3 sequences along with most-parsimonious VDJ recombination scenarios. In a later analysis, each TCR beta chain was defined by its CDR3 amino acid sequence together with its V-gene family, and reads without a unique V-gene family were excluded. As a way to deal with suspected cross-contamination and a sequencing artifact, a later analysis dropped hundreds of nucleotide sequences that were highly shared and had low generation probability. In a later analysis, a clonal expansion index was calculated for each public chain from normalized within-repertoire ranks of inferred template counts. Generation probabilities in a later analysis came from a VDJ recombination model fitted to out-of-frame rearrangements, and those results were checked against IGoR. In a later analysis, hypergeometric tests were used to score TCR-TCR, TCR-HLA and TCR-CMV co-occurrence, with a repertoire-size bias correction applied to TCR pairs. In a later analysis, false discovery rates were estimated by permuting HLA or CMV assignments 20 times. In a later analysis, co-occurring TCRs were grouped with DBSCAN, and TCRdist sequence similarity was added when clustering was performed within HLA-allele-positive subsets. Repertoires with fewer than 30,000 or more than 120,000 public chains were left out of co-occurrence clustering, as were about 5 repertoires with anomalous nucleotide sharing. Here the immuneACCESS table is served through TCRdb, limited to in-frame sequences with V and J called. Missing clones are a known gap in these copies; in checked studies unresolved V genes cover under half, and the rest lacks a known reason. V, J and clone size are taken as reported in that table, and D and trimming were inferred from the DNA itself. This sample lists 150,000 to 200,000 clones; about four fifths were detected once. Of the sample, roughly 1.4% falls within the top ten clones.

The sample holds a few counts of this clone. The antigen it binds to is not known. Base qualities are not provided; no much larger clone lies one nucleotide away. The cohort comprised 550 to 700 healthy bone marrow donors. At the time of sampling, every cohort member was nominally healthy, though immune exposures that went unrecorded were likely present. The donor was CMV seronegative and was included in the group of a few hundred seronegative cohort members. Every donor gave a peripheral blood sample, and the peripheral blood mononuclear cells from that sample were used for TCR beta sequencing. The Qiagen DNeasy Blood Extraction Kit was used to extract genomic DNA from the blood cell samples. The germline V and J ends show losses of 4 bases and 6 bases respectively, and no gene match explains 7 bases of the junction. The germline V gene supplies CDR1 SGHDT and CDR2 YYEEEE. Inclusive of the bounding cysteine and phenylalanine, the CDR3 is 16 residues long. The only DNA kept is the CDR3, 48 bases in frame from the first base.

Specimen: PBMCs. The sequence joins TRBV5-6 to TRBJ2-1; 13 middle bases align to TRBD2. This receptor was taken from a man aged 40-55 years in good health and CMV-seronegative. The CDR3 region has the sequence CASSPGLAGRSNEQFF. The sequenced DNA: TGTGCCAGCAGCCCGGGACTAGCGGGACGCTCCAATGAGCAGTTCTTC.